These T cell receptor beta chains were read from a single sample in a study of molecular identifiers for immune sequencing clone quantification. TCRdb reanalysed the PCR reads using MiXCR and keeps one entry per CDR3 protein. The table lists 490,000 or so distinct CDR3 sequences, about a fifth of them singletons. Material for sequencing was naive CD8+ T cells from blood, with Jurkat cell RNA spiked in. These receptor sequences come from a human donor in good health. Some libraries in this study had Jurkat cell RNA spiked in. CDR3s include the opening cysteine and the closing phenylalanine or tryptophan. A D gene is named only where the DNA matches it firmly. Only some rows state a clone size, as once, few, many or a class for expanded clones.

d_gene,j_gene,abundance,v_gene,CDR3aa,CDR3nt
.,TRBJ1-1,few,TRBV12-5,CASSPWGVTEAFF,TGTGCTAGCTCCCCGTGGGGGGTAACTGAAGCTTTCTTT
TRBD2,TRBJ2-3,many,TRBV27,CASTGSGLSTDTQYF,TGTGCCAGCACCGGTAGCGGGTTGAGCACAGATACGCAGTATTTT
.,TRBJ2-5,many,TRBV7-9,CASSSDRLQETQYF,TGTGCCAGCAGCTCGGACAGACTCCAAGAGACCCAGTACTTC
.,TRBJ2-3,.,TRBV10-3,CAISELGGTDTQYF,TGTGCCATCAGTGAGCTTGGAGGGACGGATACGCAGTATTTT
.,TRBJ2-7,.,TRBV30,CAWRGLRPDEQYF,TGTGCCTGGAGGGGTTTGAGGCCCGACGAGCAGTACTTC
.,TRBJ2-7,many,TRBV4-3,CASSQGMAGPYEQYF,TGCGCCAGCAGCCAGGGAATGGCCGGGCCCTACGAGCAGTACTTC
TRBD2,TRBJ2-3,many,TRBV13,CASSLFTSGNTDTQYF,TGTGCCAGCAGCTTATTTACTAGCGGAAACACAGATACGCAGTATTTT
.,TRBJ2-3,many,TRBV6-5,CASSYSRYTDTQYF,TGTGCCAGCAGTTACTCTCGGTACACAGATACGCAGTATTTT
TRBD2,TRBJ2-2,.,TRBV4-3,CASSPDPTSGGGTGELFF,TGCGCCAGCAGCCCCGACCCGACTAGCGGGGGCGGGACCGGGGAGCTGTTTTTT
.,TRBJ2-7,many,TRBV7-2,CASSSVYNYEQYF,TGTGCCAGCAGCTCAGTATACAACTACGAGCAGTACTTC
TRBD2,TRBJ2-2,.,TRBV28,CASTDNLAGGPFAGELFF,TGTGCCAGCACCGACAACCTAGCGGGGGGGCCTTTCGCCGGGGAGCTGTTTTTT
.,TRBJ1-1,.,TRBV7-9,CTSSRDEAFF,TGTACCAGCAGTCGTGATGAAGCTTTCTTT
.,TRBJ2-3,many,TRBV5-6,CASSLAGEGAVDTQYF,TGTGCCAGCAGCTTGGCCGGGGAGGGGGCTGTAGATACGCAGTATTTT
.,TRBJ1-2,few,TRBV6-2/TRBV6-3,CASSPSSRLRDIYGYTF,TGTGCCAGCAGCCCGAGTTCTCGCCTCCGGGACATCTATGGCTACACCTTC
.,TRBJ1-2,few,TRBV14,CASSTAGAGSGYTF,TGTGCCAGCAGCACCGCCGGGGCCGGTAGTGGCTACACCTTC
.,TRBJ2-3,many,TRBV27,CASRTDFGADTQYF,TGTGCCAGCAGAACAGATTTCGGGGCAGATACGCAGTATTTT
.,TRBJ2-3,many,TRBV11-2,CASSLIRTDTQYF,TGTGCCAGCAGCTTAATCCGCACAGATACGCAGTATTTT
.,TRBJ2-3,many,TRBV30,CAWSVSAFGTDTQYF,TGTGCCTGGAGTGTTTCAGCGTTCGGCACAGATACGCAGTATTTT
TRBD2,TRBJ2-3,few,TRBV4-1,CASSQDGGRAVEGTDTQYF,TGCGCCAGCAGCCAAGATGGAGGGAGGGCCGTGGAAGGCACAGATACGCAGTATTTT
TRBD1,TRBJ1-2,few,TRBV7-9,CASSPTDREDGYTF,TGTGCCAGCAGCCCGACGGACAGGGAGGATGGCTACACCTTC
.,TRBJ2-7,few,TRBV6-2/TRBV6-3,CASSPGSSRIYEQYF,TGTGCCAGCAGTCCAGGTAGTAGCCGTATCTACGAGCAGTACTTC
TRBD1,TRBJ1-5,few,TRBV29-1,CSASTGAGQPQHF,TGCAGCGCCTCGACAGGGGCGGGACAGCCCCAGCATTTT
.,TRBJ2-7,many,TRBV6-6,CASSGANEQYF,TGTGCCAGCAGTGGGGCAAACGAGCAGTACTTC
TRBD2,TRBJ2-3,.,TRBV19,CASSILGGRRADTQYF,TGTGCCAGTAGTATCCTGGGCGGGAGAAGGGCAGATACGCAGTATTTT
.,TRBJ2-2,.,TRBV7-6,CASSLDMGTGELFF,TGTGCCAGCAGCTTAGATATGGGAACCGGGGAGCTGTTTTTT
TRBD2,TRBJ2-3,few,TRBV20-1,CSARDQTSGSISDTQYF,TGCAGTGCTAGAGATCAGACTAGCGGGAGTATTTCAGATACGCAGTATTTT
.,TRBJ1-1,.,TRBV5-5,CASSLGGIIVTVAFF,TGTGCCAGCAGCTTGGGGGGGATTATCGTCACTGTAGCTTTCTTT
TRBD2,TRBJ2-3,many,TRBV27,CASSLLAGYGDTQYF,TGTGCCAGCAGTTTACTAGCGGGATATGGAGATACGCAGTATTTT
TRBD2,TRBJ2-5,few,TRBV5-1,CASSQTSGVQRETQYF,TGCGCCAGCAGCCAGACTAGCGGGGTCCAGCGGGAGACCCAGTACTTC
TRBD2,TRBJ2-5,.,TRBV12-3/TRBV12-4,CASSLVSILAGGQETQYF,TGTGCCAGCAGTTTAGTCTCAATACTAGCGGGGGGTCAAGAGACCCAGTACTTC
.,TRBJ1-1,many,TRBV7-9,CASSLGRGITEAFF,TGTGCCAGCAGCTTAGGCAGGGGCATCACTGAAGCTTTCTTT
.,TRBJ2-2,many,TRBV12-3/TRBV12-4,CASSTPLGRTAGELFF,TGTGCCAGCAGCACACCCCTGGGGCGAACAGCCGGGGAGCTGTTTTTT
TRBD2,TRBJ2-3,many,TRBV6-2/TRBV6-3,CASSGLAGDTQYF,TGTGCCAGCTCCGGACTAGCGGGGGATACGCAGTATTTT
.,TRBJ2-3,many,TRBV7-9,CASARVGSTDTQYF,TGTGCCAGCGCGCGCGTAGGAAGCACAGATACGCAGTATTTT
.,TRBJ2-2,.,TRBV13,CASSLDRLGETNTGELFF,TGTGCCAGCAGCTTAGACCGCCTGGGGGAGACAAACACCGGGGAGCTGTTTTTT
TRBD1,TRBJ2-1,few,TRBV28,CASSKPGQPYNEQFF,TGTGCCAGCAGTAAGCCGGGACAGCCCTACAATGAGCAGTTCTTC
TRBD2,TRBJ2-5,.,TRBV4-1,CASRATSGAEAQYF,TGCGCCAGCAGAGCGACTAGCGGGGCTGAGGCCCAGTACTTC
TRBD2,TRBJ2-5,.,TRBV30,CAWSGVAGEAQYF,TGTGCCTGGAGCGGGGTAGCGGGGGAGGCCCAGTACTTC
TRBD2,TRBJ2-1,.,TRBV29-1,CSVESLAGDFYEQFF,TGCAGCGTGGAATCACTAGCGGGAGATTTCTATGAGCAGTTCTTC
.,TRBJ2-3,few,TRBV7-6,CASSVTSRGDTQYF,TGTGCCAGCAGCGTGACTAGTCGGGGAGATACGCAGTATTTT
.,TRBJ1-5,.,TRBV4-3,CASSQSENQPQHF,TGCGCCAGCAGCCAAAGTGAAAATCAGCCCCAGCATTTT
.,TRBJ2-7,few,TRBV4-1,CASSQAGVVGEQYF,TGCGCCAGCAGCCAAGCAGGGGTGGTTGGCGAGCAGTACTTC
.,TRBJ2-1,.,TRBV20-1,CSVAEILREFF,TGCAGTGTCGCAGAAATCTTGCGGGAGTTCTTC
TRBD2,TRBJ2-1,.,TRBV6-2/TRBV6-3,CASAVLAGGANEQFF,TGTGCCAGCGCCGTCCTAGCGGGGGGTGCCAATGAGCAGTTCTTC
.,TRBJ1-4,many,TRBV20-1,CSAREPRVDEKLFF,TGCAGTGCTAGAGAACCCAGGGTAGATGAAAAACTGTTTTTT
TRBD1,TRBJ2-7,.,TRBV18,CASSARDRVINEQYF,TGTGCCAGCTCAGCCCGGGACAGGGTGATCAACGAGCAGTACTTC
TRBD2,TRBJ2-7,many,TRBV7-9,CASSPRALAGGSEQYF,TGTGCCAGCAGCCCGAGGGCGCTAGCGGGGGGAAGCGAGCAGTACTTC
TRBD2,TRBJ2-1,.,TRBV28,CATTSGRGNEQFF,TGTGCCACAACTAGCGGGAGAGGAAATGAGCAGTTCTTC
.,TRBJ2-2,.,TRBV7-9,CASSQTTGLQNWELFF,TGTGCCAGCAGCCAAACGACAGGCCTCCAAAACTGGGAGCTGTTTTTT
.,TRBJ2-1,.,TRBV7-8,CASSYAFNEQFF,TGTGCCAGCAGCTACGCTTTTAATGAGCAGTTCTTC
.,TRBJ1-5,.,TRBV4-2,CASSQGQFSNQPQHF,TGTGCCAGCAGCCAAGGACAGTTTAGCAATCAGCCCCAGCATTTT
.,TRBJ2-7,many,TRBV7-8,CASSLAHEQYF,TGTGCCAGCAGCTTAGCCCACGAGCAGTACTTC
.,TRBJ2-1,.,TRBV13,CASSPNPGEDYNEQFF,TGTGCCAGCAGCCCCAACCCGGGCGAGGACTACAATGAGCAGTTCTTC
TRBD2,TRBJ2-1,few,TRBV4-1,CASSQYSGRGNEQFF,TGCGCCAGCAGCCAATATAGCGGGAGAGGCAATGAGCAGTTCTTC
.,TRBJ2-1,.,TRBV6-2/TRBV6-3,CASSLPGLHNEQFF,TGTGCCAGCAGTCTCCCGGGACTTCACAATGAGCAGTTCTTC
.,TRBJ2-3,few,TRBV27,CASLLRFSSTDTQYF,TGTGCCAGCCTTCTCAGATTCTCTAGCACAGATACGCAGTATTTT
.,TRBJ2-7,many,TRBV10-3,CAITQGQFSYEQYF,TGTGCCATCACTCAAGGACAGTTCTCCTACGAGCAGTACTTC
.,TRBJ1-2,.,TRBV4-2,CASSQEDRGNYGYTF,TGTGCCAGCAGCCAAGAAGATCGGGGGAACTATGGCTACACCTTC